The table lists the clone carrying this TCR beta chain with many counts. As yet, its antigen is unknown. This beta chain came through as a stray read in a library set up for alpha chains, and its size says little. A distinct unique molecular identifier was carried by each TCR cDNA molecule. TCRdb re-analysed the 5' RACE reads in MiXCR, keeping a single row per CDR3 protein. The data contain 4,500 to 7,000 distinct CDR3 sequences, 4.8% of them seen just once; the ten biggest clones take up 23%. These data originate in a study of spatial heterogeneity in lung cancer. V lost 3 bases and J lost 8, with 17 bases in between. This CDR3 region has 14 residues. Germline assignment: CDR1 DFQATT and CDR2 SNEGSKA (reference sequence). The time point here: sample taken at primary tumor resection. Whole RNA, isolated from tumor, nontumor lung or frozen PBMC, was sequenced without prior sorting. Study observations and caveats: Higher tumor mutation counts went along with higher counts of expanded intratumoral alpha and beta TCRs.

The sample consisted of lung tumor tissue, taken at surgery. V gene TRBV20-1 combines with J gene TRBJ2-1, with a possible D match to TRBD1 (5 bases). This sequence was found in a male donor with early-stage non-small cell lung cancer. The CDR3 bases are TGCAGTGCTAGGTACAGTCTGGACACCCATGAGCAGTTCTTC. It yields the protein CSARYSLDTHEQFF.